The 14 T cell receptor beta chains below all came from one sample that was sequenced in a study of technical replicates of blood from several donors. The data were produced by immunoSEQ multiplex PCR, yet TCRdb's version contains in-frame clones alone and is incomplete. The sample consists of around 92,000 clones, 95% of them appearing once. The sample was T cells isolated from PBMCs. These receptor sequences come from a human donor in good health.

About this clone: The same CDR3 arises from other DNA sequences in this sample as well. The rearrangement links TRBV6-5 to TRBJ1-4; D unclear. Trimming took off 6 bases at V and 1 base at J, with 3 bases between the two ends. CDR1 is MNHEY and CDR2 is SVGAGI in the germline V gene. This CDR3 has 12 amino acids. CDR3 region: CASRQTNEKLFF. For the CDR3, the DNA is TGTGCCAGCAGACAAACTAATGAAAAACTGTTTTTT.

V is TRBV19 and J is TRBJ2-3, with D tentatively TRBD2 (6 bases). Germline values: CDR1 LNHDA, CDR2 SQIVND (reference sequence). The V and J ends lost 5 bases and 0 bases respectively, with 15 bases between them. The CDR3 runs 16 residues. CDR3 coding DNA: TGTGCCAGTAGTCCAAAAGGCGGGACTAGCACAGATACGCAGTATTTT. This translates into CASSPKGGTSTDTQYF.

The chain uses TRBV5-4 and TRBJ1-3; D is unresolved. This CDR3 is 16 amino acids long. The germline V gene encodes CDR1 SGHNT and CDR2 YYREEE (reference sequence). V lost 4 bases and J lost 0, with 14 bases in between. The CDR3 is CASSPGSLSSGNTIYF. CDR3 nucleotides: TGTGCCAGCAGCCCGGGTTCCTTAAGCTCTGGAAACACCATATATTTT.

This clone has a single count. This chain links TRBV7-2 with TRBJ2-7, with 9 nucleotides matching TRBD1. J was trimmed by 2 bases and V by 3 bases; bases with no gene match: 5. The germline gives CDR1 SGHTA, CDR2 FQGNSA. The CDR3 is made up of 15 amino acids. The CDR3 reads CASSFTGTGTYEQYF. The CDR3 DNA sequence: TGTGCCAGCAGCTTCACCGGGACAGGGACCTACGAGCAGTACTTC.

This clone was detected only once. The chain employs TRBV6-4 and TRBJ1-5; D remains ambiguous. Trimming left V 4 bases short and J 1 base short, with 5 bases between. The CDR3 contains 13 residues. The germline CDR1 and CDR2 sequences are MRHNA and SNTAGT. CDR3 DNA sequence: TGTGCCAGCAGTGTCCAGAGCAATCAGCCCCAGCATTTT. Residues: CASSVQSNQPQHF.

V usage is TRBV5-1 and J usage is TRBJ1-2; weak D call: TRBD1 (5 bases). This CDR3 region has 15 residues. The germline gives CDR1 SGHRS, CDR2 YFSETQ. V lost 1 base and J 4 bases, leaving 14 bases between the germline ends. The chain's CDR3 is CASSLFHRSSYGYTF. In DNA form, the CDR3 reads TGCGCCAGCAGCTTGTTTCACAGGTCTTCCTATGGCTACACCTTC.

The chain employs TRBV6-5 and TRBJ1-2, with 8 bases lining up with TRBD1. This CDR3 is built from 15 residues. Germline values: CDR1 MNHEY, CDR2 SVGAGI. Germline trimming cut 0 bases from V and 5 bases from J; bases unmatched to any gene: 5. Here the CDR3 DNA reads TGTGCCAGCAGTTACTCAGCGACAGGGGCTTATGGCTACACCTTC. Its translation: CASSYSATGAYGYTF.

The genes are TRBV29-1 and TRBJ2-7; TRBD1 matches 8 bases. The CDR3 has 14 residues. V lost 5 bases to trimming and J lost 6 bases; unmatched junction nucleotides: 12. Germline CDR1 is SQVTM and CDR2 is ANQGSEA. CDR3 bases: TGCAGCGTTATTCCGGGTCAGGGGGCGGGCGAGCAGTACTTC. Protein: CSVIPGQGAGEQYF.

The chain joins TRBV4-1 to TRBJ1-5; D remains ambiguous. The CDR3 has 15 residues. Germline CDR1 reads MGHRA; CDR2 reads YSYEKL. The ends were cut back, 4 bases at V and 1 base at J, with 11 bases in the middle. The DNA of the CDR3 is TGCGCCAGCAGCCGAGGGTTGGGGAGCAATCAGCCCCAGCATTTT. It yields the protein CASSRGLGSNQPQHF.

The chain joins TRBV6-5 to TRBJ2-3; D is perhaps TRBD1 (6 bases). Germline V CDR1 and CDR2: MNHEY, SVGAGI. The length of the CDR3 is 11 residues. The V end lost 6 bases, the J end lost 9 bases, and 10 bases lay between the germline ends. The CDR3 region is CASRIGTTQYF. Written as DNA, the CDR3 is TGTGCCAGCAGGATCGGGACAACGCAGTATTTT.

This clone was observed once. The chain carries TRBV2 and TRBJ2-7, with D tentatively TRBD2 (5 bases). V was shortened by 2 bases and J by 6 bases, with 14 bases between the two germline ends. The CDR3 length is 14 residues. The germline gives CDR1 SNHLY, CDR2 FYNNEI. CDR3 in amino acids: CASSELEYRGEQYF. The CDR3 DNA follows: TGTGCCAGCAGTGAATTAGAGTACCGGGGCGAGCAGTACTTC.

This chain uses TRBV5-1 with TRBJ2-3, with TRBD2 identical over 14 bases. V lost 4 bases and J lost 5; bases outside the gene matches: 15. This CDR3 has 19 amino acids. Per the germline V gene, CDR1 is SGHRS and CDR2 is YFSETQ. CDR3 amino acids: CASSTSGTSGGRVRDTQYF. The CDR3 DNA reads TGCGCCAGCAGCACCTCCGGGACTAGCGGGGGACGGGTACGAGATACGCAGTATTTT.

V and J are TRBV29-1 and TRBJ1-3; 7 nucleotides match TRBD1. This CDR3 has 12 residues. V shed 7 bases and J 1 base; nucleotides not matched to a gene: 1. The V gene's germline CDR1 is SQVTM and CDR2 ANQGSEA. The CDR3 sequence: CSGQGSGNTIYF. CDR3 in DNA: TGCAGCGGACAGGGTTCTGGAAACACCATATATTTT.

The chain combines TRBV4-1 with TRBJ1-1, with 9 bases fitting TRBD1. Germline-derived CDR1 and CDR2 are MGHRA and YSYEKL. The V and J ends lost 6 bases and 5 bases, in that order; junction bases with no gene match: 16. The CDR3 extends over 17 amino acids. CDR3: CASRFKVGQGRSTEAFF. CDR3 nucleotides: TGCGCCAGCAGATTCAAGGTAGGACAGGGGAGGAGTACTGAAGCTTTCTTT.